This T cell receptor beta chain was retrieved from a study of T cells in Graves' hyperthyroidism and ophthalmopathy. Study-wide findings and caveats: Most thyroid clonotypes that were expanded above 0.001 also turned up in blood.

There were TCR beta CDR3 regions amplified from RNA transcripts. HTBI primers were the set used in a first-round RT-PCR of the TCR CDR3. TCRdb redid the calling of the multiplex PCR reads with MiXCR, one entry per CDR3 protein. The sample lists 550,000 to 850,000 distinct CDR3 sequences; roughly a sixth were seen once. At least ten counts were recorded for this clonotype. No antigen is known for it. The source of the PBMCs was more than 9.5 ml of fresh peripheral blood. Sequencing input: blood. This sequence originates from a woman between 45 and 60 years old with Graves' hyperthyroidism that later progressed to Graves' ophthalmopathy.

CDR3 DNA: TGTGCCAGCTCCCCCGGGAATCGGTTTGGCTACACCTTC. Its protein product is CASSPGNRFGYTF. The chain combines TRBV18 with TRBJ1-2; no firm D call. Germline CDR1 reads KGHSH; CDR2 reads LQKENI. Deletions cut 6 bases from V and 7 bases from J, with 15 bases between. This CDR3 comprises 13 residues.